The source of this TCR beta chain is a study of CD8 T cells in Susac syndrome. V shed 5 bases and J shed 2 bases, with 1 base lying between them. Germline V gene sequence: CDR1 MNHEY, CDR2 SMNVEV (reference sequence). The length of the CDR3 is 11 residues. In the case of this clonotype: The antigen remains undetermined.

Reverse transcription used roughly 0.45 to 1 ug RNA and random hexamers. An immunoSEQ multiplex PCR generated amplified TCR beta CDR3 products spanning 54 Vbeta and 13 Jbeta. TCRdb re-derived calls from the immunoSEQ multiplex PCR reads in MiXCR, one entry per CDR3 protein. The table lists 92,000 or so distinct CDR3 sequences, around 96% of them singletons. CD8+ and CD4+ blood T cells underwent TCR beta sequencing. TEMRA cells were FACS-enriched, with CD8+ and CD4+ T cells isolated negatively. Regarding the study as a whole: Among people with Susac, CD8+ clonal expansion was greatest in TEMRA cells and active patients.

Specimen: CD8+ T cells from PBMCs. The clonotype comes from a human donor with Susac syndrome. The chain uses TRBV27 and TRBJ1-3, with no clear D. Written as DNA, the CDR3 is TGTGCCAGCAGTACTGGAAACACCATATATTTT. Translated, it gives CASSTGNTIYF.